This entry concerns a single T cell receptor beta chain. What it recognizes is unknown. This CDR3 has 16 residues. The germline V and J ends were trimmed by 2 bases and 3 bases, with 14 bases remaining between them. The germline V gene has CDR1 LNHDA and CDR2 SQIVND (reference sequence). This sample is part of a study of OX40 agonist ivuxolimab in advanced cancers. Study as a whole: Patients were dosed intravenously with ivuxolimab at 0.01 to 10 mg/kg every 2 weeks. Dose-escalation cases comprised hepatocellular carcinoma, melanoma, renal cell or head and neck cancer.

Study-wide points: Some patients who did not respond also had low normalized T-cell clonal expansion.

TCRdb keeps only in-frame clones here, not all; method: immunoSEQ multiplex PCR. This table holds roughly 38,000 clones, roughly 90% found once. This chain uses TRBV19 with TRBJ1-5; a weak D match, TRBD1 (5 bases). This clonotype originated in an adult with an advanced solid tumor such as melanoma, head and neck, liver or kidney cancer. This material consisted of CD4+ or CD8+ T cells sorted from blood, taken in a trial of the OX40 agonist ivuxolimab. The CDR3 DNA reads as TGTGCCAGTAGTATACCCTTGGGGCAGATCAATCAGCCCCAGCATTTT. Translating it yields CASSIPLGQINQPQHF.